This TCR beta chain appears in the sequencing data of a study of cytomegalovirus exposure and HLA in healthy donors (TCRdb year 2017). Regarding the research as a whole: According to a later analysis, the 100 to 150 validation repertoires were produced on the same platform as the approximately 620 repertoires of the first cohort. The study aimed to test whether cataloging public T cell receptors could reveal signatures of past pathogen exposure. In addition to the first cohort of hundreds of subjects, a separate validation cohort of approximately 120 different subjects was used. To predict cytomegalovirus infection status, the study brought together high-throughput TCR immunosequencing, statistical association of individual TCRs with disease status, and machine learning.

Comment on this clone: Its binding antigen is unknown. Per-base qualities were not stored, and no clone one base away is much larger.

The donors belonged to the validation cohort of around 110 subjects, which was separate from the approximately 700-subject first cohort. Library preparation employed the immunoSEQ multiplex PCR assay. As for the authors' bioinformatics: A statistical classification framework was built to diagnose cytomegalovirus status from the catalog of TCR beta chain sequences. TCRdb holds this immuneACCESS table with in-frame rearrangements only. Some clones are missing; in checked studies, unresolved V genes explain under half, and the rest has no known cause. The V and J calls and the clone size are those of that table, but D and trimming were determined from the DNA. This sample has fewer than 400,000 clones in its table, and roughly 86% of those were observed once. Clones ranked in the top ten supply around 0.88% of the sample. Study-level results and caveats: Most TCR sequences were observed very rarely across donors, whereas some public TCRs were present in many individuals. The authors suggested that the approach could potentially be extended to other disease states and immunological phenotypes. Three of the identified cytomegalovirus-associated TCR beta chains were confirmed in vitro to be specific for cytomegalovirus antigens. Subsequent analysis determined that TCRs grouped into clusters in the first cohort also showed a tendency toward co-occurrence across the 90 to 150 validation repertoires, and 85% to 95% of cluster scores exceeded 0. The study gave a list of about 160 TCR beta chains associated with cytomegalovirus. The classifier was reported to diagnose cytomegalovirus status with high specificity and sensitivity in both the original and validation cohorts. The validation cohort had no HLA typing available for a later analysis, so co-occurrence within that cohort was assessed over all 120 or so repertoires.

Per the germline V gene (reference sequence), MNHEY is the CDR1 and SMNVEV is the CDR2. V and J are trimmed by 6 bases and 1 base, and the gene matches miss 5 bases of the junction. Inclusive of the bounding cysteine and phenylalanine, the CDR3 is 15 residues long. Just the 45-base CDR3 DNA is kept, in frame starting at base 1. The rearranged segments are TRBV27 and TRBJ1-1, and TRBD1 aligns with 10 junction nucleotides. Material: PBMCs. The source is a man aged 25-45 years in good health and CMV-seronegative. The CDR3 corresponds to CASRRDRGQNTEAFF. The bases are TGTGCCAGCAGACGGGACAGGGGTCAGAACACTGAAGCTTTCTTT.